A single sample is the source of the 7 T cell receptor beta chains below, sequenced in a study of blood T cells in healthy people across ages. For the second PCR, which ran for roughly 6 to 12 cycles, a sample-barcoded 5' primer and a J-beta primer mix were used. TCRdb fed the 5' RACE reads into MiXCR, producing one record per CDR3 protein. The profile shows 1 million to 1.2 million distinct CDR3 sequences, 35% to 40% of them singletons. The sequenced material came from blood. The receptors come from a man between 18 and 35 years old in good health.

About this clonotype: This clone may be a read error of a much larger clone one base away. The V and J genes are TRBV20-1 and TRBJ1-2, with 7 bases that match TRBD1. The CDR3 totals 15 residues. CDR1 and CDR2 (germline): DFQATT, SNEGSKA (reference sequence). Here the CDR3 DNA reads TGCAGTGCTAGAGATCCGGCAGGGGGTGACTATGGCCACACCTTC. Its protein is CSARDPAGGDYGHTF.

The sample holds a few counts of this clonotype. The CDR3 coding sequence is TGTGCCAGCAACCAGGGACGGGAGAATGAAGCTTTCTTT. It translates to CASNQGRENEAFF. V usage is TRBV5-6 and J usage is TRBJ1-1, with D perhaps matching TRBD1 (5 bases). The germline CDR1 and CDR2 sequences are SGHDT and YYEEEE. The CDR3 extends over 13 amino acids. V lost 6 bases and J lost 7, with 16 bases in between.

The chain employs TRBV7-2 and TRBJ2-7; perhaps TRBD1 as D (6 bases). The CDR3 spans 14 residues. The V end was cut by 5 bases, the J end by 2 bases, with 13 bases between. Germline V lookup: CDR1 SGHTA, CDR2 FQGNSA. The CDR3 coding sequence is TGTGCCAGCAGCGCAGGACAGTTTCCCTACGAGCAGTACTTC. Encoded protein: CASSAGQFPYEQYF.

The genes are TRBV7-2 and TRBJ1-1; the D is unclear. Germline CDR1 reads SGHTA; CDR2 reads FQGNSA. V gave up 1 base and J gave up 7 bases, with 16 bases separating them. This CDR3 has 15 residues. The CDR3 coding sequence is TGTGCCAGCAGCTTAGATGTCGCCGCCCGCGTTGAAGCTTTCTTT. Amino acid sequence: CASSLDVAARVEAFF.

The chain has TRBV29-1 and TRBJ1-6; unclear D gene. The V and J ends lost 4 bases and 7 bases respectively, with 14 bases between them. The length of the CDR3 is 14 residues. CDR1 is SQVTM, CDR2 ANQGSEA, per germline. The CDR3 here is CSVGEGERNSPLHF. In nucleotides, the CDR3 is TGCAGCGTTGGGGAGGGAGAAAGGAATTCACCCCTCCACTTT.

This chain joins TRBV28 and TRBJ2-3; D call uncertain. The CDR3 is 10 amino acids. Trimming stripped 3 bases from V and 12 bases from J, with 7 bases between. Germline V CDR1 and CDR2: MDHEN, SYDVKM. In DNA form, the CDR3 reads TGTGCCAGCAGTTTTACCAACCAGTATTTT. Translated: CASSFTNQYF.

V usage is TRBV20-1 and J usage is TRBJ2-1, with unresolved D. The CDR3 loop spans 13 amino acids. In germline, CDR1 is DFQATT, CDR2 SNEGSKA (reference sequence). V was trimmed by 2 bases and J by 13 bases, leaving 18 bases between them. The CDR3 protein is CSARPPQEETQFF. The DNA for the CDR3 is TGCAGTGCTAGACCCCCTCAGGAAGAGACCCAGTTCTTC.